The clone carrying this T cell receptor (beta chain) was seen more than once but under ten times. The antigen is undetermined. This record belongs to a study of T cells after yellow fever vaccination. TCRdb reprocessed the 5' RACE reads with MiXCR, giving one entry per CDR3 protein. The sample shows approximately 550,000 distinct CDR3 sequences, 15% to 20% of them seen only once. The CDR3 has 12 amino acids. V lost 5 bases, J lost 2 bases, and 1 base stayed unmatched. Germline V lookup: CDR1 SQVTM, CDR2 ANQGSEA. General study findings and limits: By day 5 rather than day 15, the secondary response had peaked, though it was weaker.

The clonotype originates from a young man who received the YFV17D yellow fever vaccine. The chain uses TRBV29-1 and TRBJ2-7; 9 bases are shared with TRBD1. Sequencing was performed on PBMCs, taken 15 days after the yellow fever booster vaccination. CDR3 bases: TGCAGCGTTTGGGACAGGGCCTACGAGCAGTACTTC. Translating it yields CSVWDRAYEQYF.